This T cell receptor (beta chain) comes out of a study of blood T cell repertoires in COVID-19. The overall study: Collection of acute and convalescent COVID-19 samples took place in the United States, Italy and Spain.

Here immunoSEQ multiplex PCR was the method, and the copy in TCRdb shows in-frame clones only, minus some. This sample has about 480,000 clones, with around nine tenths found just once. Assignments of participants to cohorts depended upon their own reported clinical history. Trimming stripped 2 bases from V and 8 bases from J, with 10 bases between. The CDR3 is 13 residues long. The germline CDR1 and CDR2 sequences are MNHEY and SVGEGT. The V and J genes are TRBV6-2 or TRBV6-3 and TRBJ2-4; D is unclear. This TCR derives from a woman aged 40 to 50 who had recovered from COVID-19. Sequencing was performed on PBMCs or T cells enriched from blood (not recorded which). As DNA, the CDR3 is TGTGCCAGCAGTTACGATGGAGTAGACATTCAGTACTTC. This sequence encodes CASSYDGVDIQYF.